Below, 18 T cell receptor beta chains from the same sample are listed, as sequenced in a study of blood T cells in healthy people across ages. Through a sample-barcoded 5' primer and a J-beta primer mix, a second PCR was run for 7 to 11 cycles. TCRdb re-analysed the 5' RACE reads in MiXCR, keeping a single row per CDR3 protein. The sample consists of about 1.7 million distinct CDR3 sequences, 28% of them appearing once. The sequenced sample was blood. These receptors all stem from a woman aged 25 to 39 in good health.

This clonotype has just a few counts. This chain uses TRBV7-9 with TRBJ1-2; tentative D call: TRBD1 (5 bases). Germline-derived CDR1 and CDR2 are SEHNR and FQNEAQ (reference sequence). The CDR3 runs 15 residues. V was pared by 5 bases and J by 0 bases, with 13 bases between. Written as DNA, the CDR3 is TGTGCCAGCAGCCCTACAGGAGAGGCTAACTATGGCTACACCTTC. Translating gives CASSPTGEANYGYTF.

This clonotype was observed a handful of times. In DNA, the CDR3 is TGTGCCAGCAGCTACACCGGGACATTAAACATTCAGTACTTC. It codes for CASSYTGTLNIQYF. The rearrangement uses TRBV7-2 and TRBJ2-4, with a possible D match to TRBD1 (6 bases). Between the trimmed V and J ends, which lost 4 bases and 6 bases, there was a span of 13 bases. From germline, CDR1 is SGHTA and CDR2 FQGNSA. The CDR3 contains 14 residues. The complete variable domain, with remaining parts taken from reference TRBV7-2 and TRBJ2-4, reads GAGVSQSPSNKVTEKGKDVELRCDPISGHTALYWYRQSLGQGLEFLIYFQGNSAPDKSGLPSDRFSAERTGGSVSTLTIQRTQQEDSAVYLCASSYTGTLNIQYFGAGTRLSVL.

The V and J genes are TRBV19 and TRBJ2-1; a possible D gene is TRBD1 (5 bases). The germline V gene has CDR1 LNHDA and CDR2 SQIVND (reference sequence). This CDR3 spans 13 amino acids. Trimming stripped 6 bases from V and 9 bases from J, with 15 bases between. CDR3 bases: TGTGCCAGTAGGAACCAGGGTATAGGTGAGCAGTTCTTC. Protein: CASRNQGIGEQFF.

This clonotype has at least ten counts. CDR3 coding DNA: TGTGCCACCAGTCCCTCGGGCAGGGCTGGGGCCAACGTCCTGACTTTC. Amino acids: CATSPSGRAGANVLTF. The J gene is TRBJ2-6, the V gene TRBV24-1, with D possibly TRBD1 on 5 matching bases. The germline CDR1 and CDR2 sequences are KGHDR and SFDVKD. The length of the CDR3 is 16 residues. The germline V and J ends were trimmed by 6 bases and 2 bases, with 13 bases remaining between them.

This clonotype occurred a few times. Germline is not matched at one junction end, which may reflect a read error. The rearrangement joins TRBV9 to TRBJ2-4; no definite D call. Germline CDR1 reads SGDLS; CDR2 reads YYNGEE. CDR3 length: 16 amino acids. The CDR3 loop reads CTSSVALHSPINIQYF. Here the CDR3 DNA reads TGTACCAGCAGCGTAGCTCTCCACAGTCCCATTAACATTCAGTACTTC.

The chain links TRBV7-2 to TRBJ2-5; the D gene is possibly TRBD1 (5 bases). The V end lost 1 base, the J end lost 11 bases, and 20 bases lay between the germline ends. Germline loops: CDR1 SGHTA, CDR2 FQGNSA. The CDR3 sequence is 15 residues long. CDR3 region: CASSLEGALSIEQYF. CDR3 bases: TGTGCCAGCAGCTTAGAAGGGGCCCTAAGCATTGAGCAGTACTTC.

The sample holds a few counts of this clonotype. The chain recombines TRBV12-3 or TRBV12-4 with TRBJ2-1; 10 bases agree with TRBD2. J lost 9 bases, V lost 3 bases, and 8 bases had no gene match. The CDR3 runs to 15 residues. The CDR3 coding sequence is TGTGCCAGCAGTTTTTCTCTAGCGGGAGCGGGTGAGCAGTTCTTC. Protein: CASSFSLAGAGEQFF.

The sample holds many counts of this clonotype. The chain links TRBV5-1 to TRBJ2-4; perhaps TRBD1 as D (7 bases). The CDR3 is 13 amino acids. The V gene's germline CDR1 is SGHRS and CDR2 YFSETQ. Trimming took 4 bases from V and 7 from J, leaving 12 bases between them. The CDR3 loop is CASSVQGGNIQYF. The CDR3, as DNA: TGCGCCAGCAGCGTCCAGGGGGGTAACATTCAGTACTTC.

This clonotype has a handful of counts. In nucleotides, the CDR3 is TGTGCCAGCAGACAAACGTCGTCCCCTACCGAGCAGTACTTC. Translation: CASRQTSSPTEQYF. This chain uses TRBV6-2 or TRBV6-3 with TRBJ2-7; D is undetermined. CDR3 length: 14 residues. The V end was cut by 6 bases, the J end by 6 bases, with 18 bases between. Germline V gives CDR1 MNHEY, CDR2 SVGEGT.

This rearrangement joins TRBV6-5 to TRBJ2-5; 12 bases are shared with TRBD2. Germline CDR1 MNHEY, CDR2 SVGAGI. The CDR3 spans 17 residues. After removal of 1 base from V and 5 bases from J, the junction contained 8 bases not matched to a gene. The chain's CDR3 is CASSYFGTSGLRETQYF. The CDR3 DNA sequence: TGTGCCAGCAGTTACTTTGGGACTAGCGGGCTCCGGGAGACCCAGTACTTC.

This sequence joins TRBV6-2 or TRBV6-3 and TRBJ2-5; TRBD1 or TRBD2 may be the D gene (5 bases each). This CDR3 has 13 amino acids. V lost 3 bases and J 6 bases, leaving 11 bases between the germline ends. Germline CDR1 reads MNHEY; CDR2 reads SVGEGT. The CDR3 loop is CASSYEGRKTQYF. The CDR3 DNA reads TGTGCCAGCAGTTATGAGGGGCGAAAGACCCAGTACTTC.

A few counts support this clonotype. The genes are TRBV5-1 and TRBJ2-1; TRBD1 matches 8 bases. Germline CDR1 is SGHRS and CDR2 is YFSETQ. The CDR3 consists of 15 residues. J lost 7 bases, V lost 4 bases, and 10 bases had no gene match. In nucleotides, the CDR3 is TGCGCCAGCAGCCCCGTCCGACAGGGGTGGAATGAGCAGTTCTTC. It encodes CASSPVRQGWNEQFF.

Turning to this clonotype: An end of the junction differs from the germline gene, which may be a read error. The chain joins TRBV7-2 to TRBJ1-1; weak D call: TRBD1 (6 bases). CDR3 length: 13 amino acids. The germline CDR1 and CDR2 sequences are SGHTA and FQGNSA. The CDR3 reads CARSIQGNTEAFF. DNA for the CDR3: TGTGCCCGCAGCATACAGGGTAACACTGAAGCTTTCTTT.

This rearrangement joins TRBV20-1 to TRBJ2-2; D possibly corresponds to TRBD2 (5 bases). The CDR3 has 16 amino acids. Germline V gene data show CDR1 as DFQATT and CDR2 as SNEGSKA (reference sequence). V lost 0 bases to trimming and J lost 6 bases, with 17 bases between them. CDR3 sequence: CSAREFGLARSGELFF. CDR3 in DNA: TGCAGTGCTAGAGAGTTCGGGCTAGCCCGCTCCGGGGAGCTGTTTTTT.

This clonotype has at least ten counts. This chain uses TRBV10-3 with TRBJ2-5; D is unclear. The ends were cut back, 1 base at V and 4 bases at J, with 7 bases in the middle. Germline CDR1 reads ENHRY; CDR2 reads SYGVKD. CDR3 size: 13 residues. CDR3: CAISELALETQYF. Here the CDR3 DNA reads TGTGCCATCAGTGAGTTAGCCCTAGAGACCCAGTACTTC.

V gene TRBV5-1 combines with J gene TRBJ2-3; D is unresolved. The CDR3 has 14 residues. CDR1 is SGHRS, CDR2 YFSETQ, per germline. Trimming cost V 0 bases and J 4 bases, with 9 bases left between them. CDR3 coding DNA: TGCGCCAGCAGCTTGGTTCAGGTCTCAGATACGCAGTATTTT. Translating it yields CASSLVQVSDTQYF. The full variable domain, rest sourced from reference TRBV5-1 and TRBJ2-3, is KAGVTQTPRYLIKTRGQQVTLSCSPISGHRSVSWYQQTPGQGLQFLFEYFSETQRNKGNFPGRFSGRQFSNSRSEMNVSTLELGDSALYLCASSLVQVSDTQYFGPGTRLTVL.

There are a few counts of this clonotype. The chain joins TRBV6-1 to TRBJ1-2; maybe TRBD1 (6 bases). Germline values: CDR1 MNHNS, CDR2 SASEGT. CDR3 length: 15 residues. Trimming stripped 3 bases from V and 6 bases from J, with 17 bases between. CDR3 in DNA: TGTGCCAGCAGTGACCCTAGGACAGTCTGGGATGGCTACACCTTC. Translation: CASSDPRTVWDGYTF.

This clonotype was detected a few times. The chain combines TRBV5-6 with TRBJ1-2; D remains ambiguous. CDR1 is SGHDT, CDR2 YYEEEE, per germline. This CDR3 spans 16 amino acids. Trimming took off 8 bases at V and 4 bases at J, with 24 bases between the two ends. CDR3 coding DNA: TGTGCCAGTTGTTATTTGGCACAGCCTCTCAGCTATGGCTACACCTTC. It is translated as CASCYLAQPLSYGYTF.